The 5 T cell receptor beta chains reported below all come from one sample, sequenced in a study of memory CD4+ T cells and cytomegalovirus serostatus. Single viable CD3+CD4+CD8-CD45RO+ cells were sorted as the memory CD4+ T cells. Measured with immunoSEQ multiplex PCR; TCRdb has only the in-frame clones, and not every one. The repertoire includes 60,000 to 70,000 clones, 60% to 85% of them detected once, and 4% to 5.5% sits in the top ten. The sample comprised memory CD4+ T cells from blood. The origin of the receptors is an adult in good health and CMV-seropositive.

The CDR3 DNA sequence: TGTGCCATCAGAAAGGACAGGAACACTGAAGCTTTCTTT. It yields the protein CAIRKDRNTEAFF. The rearrangement joins TRBV10-3 to TRBJ1-1, with D tentatively TRBD1 (6 bases). The CDR3 sequence is 13 residues long. V was clipped by 6 bases and J by 1 base, with 9 bases between them. The V gene's germline CDR1 is ENHRY and CDR2 SYGVKD.

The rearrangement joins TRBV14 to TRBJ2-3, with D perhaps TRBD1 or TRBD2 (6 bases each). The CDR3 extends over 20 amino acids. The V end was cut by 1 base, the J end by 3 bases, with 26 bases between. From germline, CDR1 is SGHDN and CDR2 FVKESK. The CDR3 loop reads CASSQGRLRTWGAETDTQYF. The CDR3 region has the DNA TGTGCCAGCAGCCAAGGTCGTCTCAGAACATGGGGGGCTGAGACAGATACGCAGTATTTT.

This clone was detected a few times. The CDR3 loop is CASRNTLAGAYEQYF. The CDR3 nucleotides read TGTGCCAGCAGAAACACCCTAGCGGGCGCCTACGAGCAGTACTTC. This chain connects TRBV28 to TRBJ2-7, with 8 bases that match TRBD2. Germline V gene lookup returns CDR1 MDHEN and CDR2 SYDVKM. J was trimmed by 2 bases and V by 6 bases; bases with no gene match: 9. The CDR3 loop spans 15 amino acids.

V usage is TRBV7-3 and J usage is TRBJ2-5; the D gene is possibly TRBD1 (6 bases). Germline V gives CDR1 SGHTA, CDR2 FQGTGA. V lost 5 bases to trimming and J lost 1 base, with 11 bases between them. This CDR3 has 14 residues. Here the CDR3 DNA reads TGTGCCAGCAGCCAAGGGGGAGTCCAAGAGACCCAGTACTTC. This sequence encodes CASSQGGVQETQYF.

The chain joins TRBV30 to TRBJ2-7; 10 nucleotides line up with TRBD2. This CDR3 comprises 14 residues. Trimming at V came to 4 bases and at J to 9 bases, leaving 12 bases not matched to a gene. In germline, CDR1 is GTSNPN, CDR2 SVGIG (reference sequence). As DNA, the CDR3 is TGTGCCTGGACCCGAGCTAGCGGGAGCTTCGGGCAGTACTTC. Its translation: CAWTRASGSFGQYF. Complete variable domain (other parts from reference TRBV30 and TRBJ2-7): SQTIHQWPATLVQPVGSPLSLECTVEGTSNPNLYWYRQAAGRGLQLLFYSVGIGQISSEVPQNLSASRPQDRQFILSSKKLLLSDSGFYLCAWTRASGSFGQYFGPGTRLTVT.